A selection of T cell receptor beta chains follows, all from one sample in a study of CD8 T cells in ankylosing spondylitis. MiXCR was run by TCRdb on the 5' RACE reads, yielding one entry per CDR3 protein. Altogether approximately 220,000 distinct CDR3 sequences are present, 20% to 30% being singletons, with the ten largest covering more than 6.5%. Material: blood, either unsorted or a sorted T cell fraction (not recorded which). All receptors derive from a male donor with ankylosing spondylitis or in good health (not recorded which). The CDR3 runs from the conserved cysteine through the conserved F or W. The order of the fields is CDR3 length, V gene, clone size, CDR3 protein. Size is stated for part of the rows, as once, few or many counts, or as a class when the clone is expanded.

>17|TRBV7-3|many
CASSSKGTGTSGRGQFF
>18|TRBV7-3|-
CTSSLGTGTGGVDQPQHF
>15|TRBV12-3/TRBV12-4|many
CASSVTSGSLNEQFF
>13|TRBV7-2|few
CASSLLDPATQYF
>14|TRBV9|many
CASSQQSSSYEQYF
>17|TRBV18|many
CASSATGVTSGANVLTF
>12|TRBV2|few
CASSDRAGEQFF
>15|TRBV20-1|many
CSARDSGDSLYGYTF
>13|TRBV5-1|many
CASSLVENYGYTF
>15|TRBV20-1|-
CSANGGHRAQETQYF
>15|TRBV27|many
CASTGAGKQYNEQFF
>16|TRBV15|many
CATSRDAATNSGELFF
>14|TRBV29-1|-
CGVGGRSTNEKLFF
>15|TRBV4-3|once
CASSLGTTGQYEQYF
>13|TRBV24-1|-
CATSDTQGSEQFF
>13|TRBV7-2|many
CASSLDPGGTQYF
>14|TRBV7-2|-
CASSPVAWTGSCFF
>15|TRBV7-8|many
CASSLVLAGAYEQYF
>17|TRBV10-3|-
CAISEPRGAAKAYEQYF
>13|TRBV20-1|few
CSAPRTSGRTQFF
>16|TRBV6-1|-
CASSSDRTYSGNTIYF
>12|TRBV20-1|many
CSASVQYNEQFF
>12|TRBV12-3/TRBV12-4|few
CASSSSVDTQYF